Listed below are T cell receptor beta chains from one sample, sequenced in a study of vaccination effects on CD4 cells after COVID-19. This table comes from immunoSEQ multiplex PCR, and its TCRdb copy is limited to in-frame clones, with some not included. The sample consists of under 9,000 clones, around 74% of them appearing once. For these receptors, no antigen is known. Sample: CD4+ T cells from PBMCs cultured with HCoV-229E spike peptides, taken before COVID-19 vaccination. The receptor set was obtained from a human donor who received a COVID-19 vaccine. Both conserved end residues are part of each CDR3. Fields, in order: D gene, clone size, V gene, J gene, CDR3 DNA, CDR3 protein. The D gene is left open where the match is weak. The size field is filled for only some rows; it gives once, few, many or a size class.

D: .
size: .
V: TRBV7-9
J: TRBJ2-1
DNA: TGTGCCAGCAGCTTAGGGCAGGGATACAATGAGCAGTTCTTC
CDR3: CASSLGQGYNEQFF

D: TRBD2
size: .
V: TRBV6-1
J: TRBJ2-2
DNA: TGTGCCAGCAATAACGGGAGGACCGGGGAGCTGTTTTTT
CDR3: CASNNGRTGELFF

D: .
size: few
V: TRBV6-1
J: TRBJ2-5
DNA: TGTGCCAGCAGTGAATATAACTGGCTCGAGGAGACCCAGTACTTC
CDR3: CASSEYNWLEETQYF

D: TRBD2
size: .
V: TRBV5-4
J: TRBJ2-3
DNA: TGTGCCAGCAGCCTTAGCGGGGAACGAGCGGGTACGCAGTATTTT
CDR3: CASSLSGERAGTQYF

D: .
size: .
V: TRBV5-4
J: TRBJ2-1
DNA: TGTGCCAGCAGCTTGGAGGGCTATATAGCTGCCCCCTCCTACAATGAGCAGTTCTTC
CDR3: CASSLEGYIAAPSYNEQFF

D: .
size: .
V: TRBV2
J: TRBJ1-1
DNA: TGTGCCAGCAGTGACAGGGGAGTCACTGAAGCTTTCTTT
CDR3: CASSDRGVTEAFF

D: .
size: .
V: TRBV24-1
J: TRBJ1-2
DNA: TGTGCCACCAGTGACGAGGGCTATGGCTACACCTTC
CDR3: CATSDEGYGYTF

D: .
size: .
V: TRBV6-5
J: TRBJ1-5
DNA: TGTGCCAGCAGTATGGGAGGGAGCAATCAGCCCCAGCATTTT
CDR3: CASSMGGSNQPQHF

D: TRBD2
size: .
V: TRBV5-4
J: TRBJ2-5
DNA: TGTGCCAGCAGCTTGGTACTAGCGGGGGGTTGGGAGACCCAGTACTTC
CDR3: CASSLVLAGGWETQYF

D: .
size: .
V: TRBV6-5
J: TRBJ2-2
DNA: TGTGCCACCACGTGGGGGGCGGGGATAACCGGGGAGCTGTTTTTT
CDR3: CATTWGAGITGELFF

D: .
size: .
V: TRBV25-1
J: TRBJ2-2
DNA: TGTGCCAGCAGTTCGACCGGGAGTGTTGGCACCGGGGAGCTGTTTTTT
CDR3: CASSSTGSVGTGELFF

D: .
size: .
V: TRBV2
J: TRBJ1-4
DNA: TGTGCCAGCAGTGAATCAGGGAGGGTAAAACTGTTTTTT
CDR3: CASSESGRVKLFF

D: .
size: .
V: TRBV6-1
J: TRBJ1-2
DNA: TGTGCCAGCAGTGAACAGGGTAACTATGGCTACACCTTC
CDR3: CASSEQGNYGYTF

D: TRBD2
size: .
V: TRBV5-1
J: TRBJ2-3
DNA: TGCGCCAGCAGCCCCCGGACTAGCGGGATCACAGATACGCAGTATTTT
CDR3: CASSPRTSGITDTQYF

D: .
size: .
V: TRBV6-5
J: TRBJ1-5
DNA: TGTGCCAGCAGTTACTCTACAGCCTCCACGCCCCAGCATTTT
CDR3: CASSYSTASTPQHF

D: .
size: .
V: TRBV6-1
J: TRBJ2-1
DNA: TGTGCCAGCAGTGTTCGATCCGCCTTTTCCTACAATGAGCAGTTCTTC
CDR3: CASSVRSAFSYNEQFF